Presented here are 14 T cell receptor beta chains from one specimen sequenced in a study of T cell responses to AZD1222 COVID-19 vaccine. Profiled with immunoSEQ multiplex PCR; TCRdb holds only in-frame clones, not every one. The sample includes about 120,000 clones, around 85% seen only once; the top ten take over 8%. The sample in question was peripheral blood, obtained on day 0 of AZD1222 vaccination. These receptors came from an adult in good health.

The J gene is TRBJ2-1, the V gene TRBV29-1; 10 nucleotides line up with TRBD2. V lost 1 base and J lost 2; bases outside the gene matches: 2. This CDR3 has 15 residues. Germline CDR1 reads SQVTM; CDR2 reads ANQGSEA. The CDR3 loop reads CSVEGLAGAYNEQFF. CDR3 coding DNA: TGCAGCGTTGAAGGCCTAGCGGGAGCCTACAATGAGCAGTTCTTC.

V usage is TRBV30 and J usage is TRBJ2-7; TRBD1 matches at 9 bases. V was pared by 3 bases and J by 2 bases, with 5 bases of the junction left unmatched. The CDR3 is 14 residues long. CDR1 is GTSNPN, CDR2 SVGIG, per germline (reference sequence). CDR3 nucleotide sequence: TGTGCCTGGAGACCCGGGACAGGGACCTACGAGCAGTACTTC. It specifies CAWRPGTGTYEQYF. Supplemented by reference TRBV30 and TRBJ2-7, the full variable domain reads SQTIHQWPATLVQPVGSPLSLECTVEGTSNPNLYWYRQAAGRGLQLLFYSVGIGQISSEVPQNLSASRPQDRQFILSSKKLLLSDSGFYLCAWRPGTGTYEQYFGPGTRLTVT.

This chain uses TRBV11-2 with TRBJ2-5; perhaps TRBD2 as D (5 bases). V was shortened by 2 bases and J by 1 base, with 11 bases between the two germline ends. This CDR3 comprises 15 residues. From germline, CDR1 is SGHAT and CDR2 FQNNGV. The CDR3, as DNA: TGTGCCAGCAGCTTAAAGCTAGCCCTCCAAGAGACCCAGTACTTC. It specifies CASSLKLALQETQYF. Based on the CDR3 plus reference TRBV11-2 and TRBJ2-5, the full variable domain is EAGVAQSPRYKIIEKRQSVAFWCNPISGHATLYWYQQILGQGPKLLIQFQNNGVVDDSQLPKDRFSAERLKGVDSTLKIQPAKLEDSAVYLCASSLKLALQETQYFGPGTRLLVL.

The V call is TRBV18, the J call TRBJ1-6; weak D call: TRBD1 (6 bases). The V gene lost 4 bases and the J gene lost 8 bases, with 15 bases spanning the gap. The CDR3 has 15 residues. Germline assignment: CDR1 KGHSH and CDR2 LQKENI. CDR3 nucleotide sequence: TGTGCCAGCTCACTCAATGCCAGGGGCGATTCACCCCTCCACTTT. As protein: CASSLNARGDSPLHF.

CDR3 sequence reads: CATNQDRVETQYF. CDR3 coding DNA: TGTGCCACGAACCAGGACAGGGTGGAGACCCAGTACTTC. This chain links TRBV10-3 with TRBJ2-5; TRBD1 agrees at 8 bases. CDR1 is ENHRY, CDR2 SYGVKD, per germline. Unmatched junction bases numbered 9, after V lost 10 bases and J lost 5 bases. The CDR3 is 13 residues long.

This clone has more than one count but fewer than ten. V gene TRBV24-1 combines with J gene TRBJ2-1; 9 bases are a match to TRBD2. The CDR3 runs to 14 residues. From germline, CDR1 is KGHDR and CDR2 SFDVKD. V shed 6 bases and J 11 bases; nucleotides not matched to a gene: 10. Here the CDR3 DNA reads TGTGCCACCAGTCAGGGACTAGCAGGGCGGCAGCAGTTCTTC. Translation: CATSQGLAGRQQFF.

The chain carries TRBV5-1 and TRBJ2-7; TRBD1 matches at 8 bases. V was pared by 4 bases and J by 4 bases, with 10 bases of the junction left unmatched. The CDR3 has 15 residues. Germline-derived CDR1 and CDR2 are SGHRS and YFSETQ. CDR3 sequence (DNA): TGCGCCAGCAGCACCTCACAGGGGGAAGTGTACGAGCAGTACTTC. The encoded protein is CASSTSQGEVYEQYF.

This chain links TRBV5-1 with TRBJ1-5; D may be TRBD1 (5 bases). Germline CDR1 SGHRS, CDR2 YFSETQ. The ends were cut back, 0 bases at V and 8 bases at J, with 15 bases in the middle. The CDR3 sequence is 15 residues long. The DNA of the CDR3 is TGCGCCAGCAGCTTGGGAGCGTCCGGGGGTGAGCCCCAGCATTTT. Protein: CASSLGASGGEPQHF.

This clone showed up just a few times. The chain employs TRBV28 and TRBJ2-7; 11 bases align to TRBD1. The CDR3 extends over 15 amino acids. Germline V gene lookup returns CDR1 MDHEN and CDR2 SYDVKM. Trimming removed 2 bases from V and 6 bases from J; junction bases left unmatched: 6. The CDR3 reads CASSLPGTGGPEQYF. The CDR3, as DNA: TGTGCCAGCAGTTTACCCGGGACAGGGGGTCCCGAGCAGTACTTC.

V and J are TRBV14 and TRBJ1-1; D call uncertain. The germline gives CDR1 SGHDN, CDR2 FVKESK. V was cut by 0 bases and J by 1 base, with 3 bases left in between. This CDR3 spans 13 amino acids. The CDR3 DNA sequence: TGTGCCAGCAGCCAAGAATGGAACACTGAAGCTTTCTTT. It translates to CASSQEWNTEAFF.

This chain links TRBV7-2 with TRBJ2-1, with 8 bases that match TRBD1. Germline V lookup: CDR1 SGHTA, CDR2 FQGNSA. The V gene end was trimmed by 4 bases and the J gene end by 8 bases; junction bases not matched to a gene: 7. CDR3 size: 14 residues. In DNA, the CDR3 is TGTGCCAGCAGCTCGGACAGGGTGAGGGATGAGCAGTTCTTC. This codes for CASSSDRVRDEQFF. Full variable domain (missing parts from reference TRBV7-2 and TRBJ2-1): GAGVSQSPSNKVTEKGKDVELRCDPISGHTALYWYRQSLGQGLEFLIYFQGNSAPDKSGLPSDRFSAERTGGSVSTLTIQRTQQEDSAVYLCASSSDRVRDEQFFGPGTRLTVL.

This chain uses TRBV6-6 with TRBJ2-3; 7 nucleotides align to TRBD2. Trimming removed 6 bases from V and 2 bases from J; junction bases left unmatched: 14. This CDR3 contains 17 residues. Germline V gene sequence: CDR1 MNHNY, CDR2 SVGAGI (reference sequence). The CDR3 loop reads CASSRRRNSGFTDTQYF. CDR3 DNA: TGTGCCAGCAGCCGAAGGCGGAATAGCGGGTTCACAGATACGCAGTATTTT.

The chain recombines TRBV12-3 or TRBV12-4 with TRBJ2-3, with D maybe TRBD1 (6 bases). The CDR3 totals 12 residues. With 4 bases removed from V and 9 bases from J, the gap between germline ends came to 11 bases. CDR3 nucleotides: TGTGCCAGCAGTTCCGAGGGGGAAACGCAGTATTTT. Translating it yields CASSSEGETQYF.

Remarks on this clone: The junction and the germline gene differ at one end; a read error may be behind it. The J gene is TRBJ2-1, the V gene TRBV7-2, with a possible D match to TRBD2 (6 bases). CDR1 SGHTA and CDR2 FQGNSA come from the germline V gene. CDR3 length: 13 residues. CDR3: CASSVAEYNEQFF. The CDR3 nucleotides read TGTGCCAGCAGCGTAGCGGAGTACAATGAGCAGTTCTTC.